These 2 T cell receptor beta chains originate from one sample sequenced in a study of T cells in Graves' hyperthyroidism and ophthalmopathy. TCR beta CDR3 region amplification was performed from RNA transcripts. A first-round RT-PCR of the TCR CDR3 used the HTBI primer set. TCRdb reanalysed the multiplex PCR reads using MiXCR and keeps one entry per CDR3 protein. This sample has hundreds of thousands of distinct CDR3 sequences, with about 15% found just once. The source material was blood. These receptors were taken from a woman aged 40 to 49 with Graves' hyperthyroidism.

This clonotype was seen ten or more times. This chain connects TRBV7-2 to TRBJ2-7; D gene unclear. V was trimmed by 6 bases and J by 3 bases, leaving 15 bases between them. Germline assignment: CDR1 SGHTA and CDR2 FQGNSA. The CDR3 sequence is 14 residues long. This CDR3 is CASSSRLTNYEQYF. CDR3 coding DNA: TGTGCCAGCAGTTCCCGGTTAACGAACTACGAGCAGTACTTC. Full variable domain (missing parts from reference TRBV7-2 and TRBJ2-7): GAGVSQSPSNKVTEKGKDVELRCDPISGHTALYWYRQSLGQGLEFLIYFQGNSAPDKSGLPSDRFSAERTGGSVSTLTIQRTQQEDSAVYLCASSSRLTNYEQYFGPGTRLTVT.

CDR3 DNA sequence: TGTGCCAGCAGCCCCCGGACTAGCGGGTTTCGAGGGGCCAACGTCCTGACTTTC. This gives the protein CASSPRTSGFRGANVLTF. The chain joins TRBV4-2 to TRBJ2-6, with TRBD2 matching over 11 bases. The trim removed 4 bases at V and 4 bases at J, leaving 9 bases unmatched. The CDR3 sequence is 18 residues long. Germline CDR1 LGHNA, CDR2 YNFKEQ.